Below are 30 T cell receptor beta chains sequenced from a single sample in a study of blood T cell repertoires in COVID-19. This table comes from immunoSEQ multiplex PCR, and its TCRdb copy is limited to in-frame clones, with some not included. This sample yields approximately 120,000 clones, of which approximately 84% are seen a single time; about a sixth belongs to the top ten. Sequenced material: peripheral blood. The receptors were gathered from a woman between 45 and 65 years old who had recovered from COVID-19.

CDR3 DNA: TGTGCCAGCAGCTTAGACCCCAGAGGAGTGATTCCGGGAGCTCCCTATGAGCAGTTCTTC. Amino acid sequence: CASSLDPRGVIPGAPYEQFF. The J gene is TRBJ2-1, the V gene TRBV7-6; tentative D call: TRBD2 (6 bases). This CDR3 comprises 20 residues. Germline V lookup: CDR1 SGHVS, CDR2 FNYEAQ. The V gene lost 1 base and the J gene lost 8 bases, with 30 bases spanning the gap.

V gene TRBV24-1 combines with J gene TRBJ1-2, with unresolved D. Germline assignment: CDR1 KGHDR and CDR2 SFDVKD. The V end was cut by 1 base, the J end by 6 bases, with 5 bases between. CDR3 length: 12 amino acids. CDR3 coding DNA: TGTGCCACCAGTGATTTCAGGAATGGCTACACCTTC. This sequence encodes CATSDFRNGYTF.

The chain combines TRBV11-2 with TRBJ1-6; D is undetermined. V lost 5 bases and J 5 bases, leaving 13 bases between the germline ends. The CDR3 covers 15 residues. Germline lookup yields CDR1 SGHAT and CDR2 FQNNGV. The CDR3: CASSPIWANNSPLHF. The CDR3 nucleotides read TGTGCCAGCAGCCCCATTTGGGCAAATAATTCACCCCTCCACTTT.

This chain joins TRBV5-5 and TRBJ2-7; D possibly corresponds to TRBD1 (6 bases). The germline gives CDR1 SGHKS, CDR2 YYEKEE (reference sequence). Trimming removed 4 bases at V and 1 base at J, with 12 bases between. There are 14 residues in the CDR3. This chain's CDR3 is CASSPTGPSYEQYF. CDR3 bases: TGTGCCAGCAGCCCCACAGGGCCTTCCTACGAGCAGTACTTC. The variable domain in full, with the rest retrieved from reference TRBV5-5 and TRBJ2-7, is DAGVTQSPTHLIKTRGQQVTLRCSPISGHKSVSWYQQVLGQGPQFIFQYYEKEERGRGNFPDRFSARQFPNYSSELNVNALLLGDSALYLCASSPTGPSYEQYFGPGTRLTVT.

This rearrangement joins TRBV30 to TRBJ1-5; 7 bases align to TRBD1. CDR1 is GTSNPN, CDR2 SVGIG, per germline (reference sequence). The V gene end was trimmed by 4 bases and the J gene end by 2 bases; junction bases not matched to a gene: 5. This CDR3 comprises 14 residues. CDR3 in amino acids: CAWTTGDGNQPQHF. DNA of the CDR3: TGTGCCTGGACTACAGGGGACGGCAATCAGCCCCAGCATTTT.

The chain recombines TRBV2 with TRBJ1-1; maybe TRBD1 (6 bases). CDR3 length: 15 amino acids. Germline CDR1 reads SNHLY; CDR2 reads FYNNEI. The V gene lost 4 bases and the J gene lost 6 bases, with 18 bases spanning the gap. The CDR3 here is CASSVIQQGRAEAFF. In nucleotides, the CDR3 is TGTGCCAGCAGTGTGATTCAACAGGGAAGAGCTGAAGCTTTCTTT.

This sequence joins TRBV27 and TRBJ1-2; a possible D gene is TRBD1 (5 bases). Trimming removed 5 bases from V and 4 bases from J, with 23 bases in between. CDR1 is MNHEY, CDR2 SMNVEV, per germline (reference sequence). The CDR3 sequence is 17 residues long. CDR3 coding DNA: TGTGCCAGCAGTCCGACGACAGAGATTTACCCGGGCTATGGCTACACCTTC. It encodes CASSPTTEIYPGYGYTF.

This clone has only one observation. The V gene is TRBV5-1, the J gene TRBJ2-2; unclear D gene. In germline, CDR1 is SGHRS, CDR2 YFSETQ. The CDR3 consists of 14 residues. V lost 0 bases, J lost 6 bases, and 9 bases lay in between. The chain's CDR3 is CASSLVMGPGELFF. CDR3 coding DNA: TGCGCCAGCAGCTTGGTTATGGGCCCCGGGGAGCTGTTTTTT.

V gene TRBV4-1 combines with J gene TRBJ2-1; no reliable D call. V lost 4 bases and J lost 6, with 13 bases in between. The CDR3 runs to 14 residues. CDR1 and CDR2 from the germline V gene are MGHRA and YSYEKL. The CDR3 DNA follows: TGCGCCAGCAGCCCCTTGAGGCCTCCCAATGAGCAGTTCTTC. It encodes CASSPLRPPNEQFF.

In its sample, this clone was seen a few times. This CDR3 is CASSLAPGQGLPKITDTQYF. The CDR3, as DNA: TGTGCCAGCAGCTTAGCTCCGGGACAGGGGCTCCCGAAGATCACAGATACGCAGTATTTT. The gene calls are TRBV7-2 and TRBJ2-3; TRBD1 matches at 10 bases. After removal of 0 bases from V and 2 bases from J, the junction contained 14 bases not matched to a gene. This CDR3 is built from 20 residues. Germline assignment: CDR1 SGHTA and CDR2 FQGNSA.

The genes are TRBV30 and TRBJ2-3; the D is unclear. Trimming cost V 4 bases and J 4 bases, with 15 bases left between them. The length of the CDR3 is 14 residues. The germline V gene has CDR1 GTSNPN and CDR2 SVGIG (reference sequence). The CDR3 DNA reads TGTGCCTGGACCACCCGAGGTTGGGCAGATACGCAGTATTTT. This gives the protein CAWTTRGWADTQYF.

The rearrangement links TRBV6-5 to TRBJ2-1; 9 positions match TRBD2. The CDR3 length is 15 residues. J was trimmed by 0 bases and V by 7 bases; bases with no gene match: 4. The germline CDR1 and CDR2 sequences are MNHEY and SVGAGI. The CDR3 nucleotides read TGTGCCAGCACCCTAGCGGGGCTCTCCTACAATGAGCAGTTCTTC. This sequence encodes CASTLAGLSYNEQFF.

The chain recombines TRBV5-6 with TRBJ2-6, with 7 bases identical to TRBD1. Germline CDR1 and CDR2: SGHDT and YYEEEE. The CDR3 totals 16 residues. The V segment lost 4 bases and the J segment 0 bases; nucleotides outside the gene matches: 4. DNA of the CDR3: TGTGCCAGCAGCCGGGACAGCCGCTCTGGGGCCAACGTCCTGACTTTC. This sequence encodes CASSRDSRSGANVLTF.

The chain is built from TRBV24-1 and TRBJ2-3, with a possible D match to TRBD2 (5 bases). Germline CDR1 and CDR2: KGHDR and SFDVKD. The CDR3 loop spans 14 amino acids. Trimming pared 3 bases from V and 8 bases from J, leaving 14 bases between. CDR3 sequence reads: CATSDRGTSGTQYF. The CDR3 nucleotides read TGTGCCACCAGTGATCGGGGTACCTCGGGTACGCAGTATTTT.

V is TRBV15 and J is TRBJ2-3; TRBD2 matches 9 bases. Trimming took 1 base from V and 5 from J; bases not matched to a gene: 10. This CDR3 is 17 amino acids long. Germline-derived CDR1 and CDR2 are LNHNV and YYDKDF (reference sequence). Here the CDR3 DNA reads TGTGCCACCAGCAGAGGTGGTGCGGGGGGGCTGGAAGATACGCAGTATTTT. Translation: CATSRGGAGGLEDTQYF.

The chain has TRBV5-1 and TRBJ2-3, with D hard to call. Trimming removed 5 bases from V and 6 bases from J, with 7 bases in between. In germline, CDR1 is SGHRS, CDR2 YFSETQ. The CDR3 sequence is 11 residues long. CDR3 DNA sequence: TGCGCCAGCAGTATTGGCGATACGCAGTATTTT. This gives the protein CASSIGDTQYF.

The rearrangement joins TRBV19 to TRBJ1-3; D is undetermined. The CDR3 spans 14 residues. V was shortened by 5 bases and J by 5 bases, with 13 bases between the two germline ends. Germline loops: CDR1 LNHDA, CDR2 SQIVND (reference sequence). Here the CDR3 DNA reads TGTGCCAGTAGTGACTCCCTGTACAGAAACACCATATATTTT. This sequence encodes CASSDSLYRNTIYF.

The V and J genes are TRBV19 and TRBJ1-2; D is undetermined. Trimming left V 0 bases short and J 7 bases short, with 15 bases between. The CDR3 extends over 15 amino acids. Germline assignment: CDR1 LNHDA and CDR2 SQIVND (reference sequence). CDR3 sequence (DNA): TGTGCCAGTAGTATAGATGTGGATGGGCGGGGTGGCTACACCTTC. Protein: CASSIDVDGRGGYTF.

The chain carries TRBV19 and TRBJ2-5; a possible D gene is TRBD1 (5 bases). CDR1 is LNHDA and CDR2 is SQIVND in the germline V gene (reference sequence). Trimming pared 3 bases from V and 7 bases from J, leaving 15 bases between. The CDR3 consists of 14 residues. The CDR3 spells CASSMTVGTRTQYF. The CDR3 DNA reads TGTGCCAGTAGTATGACAGTCGGAACGAGGACCCAGTACTTC.

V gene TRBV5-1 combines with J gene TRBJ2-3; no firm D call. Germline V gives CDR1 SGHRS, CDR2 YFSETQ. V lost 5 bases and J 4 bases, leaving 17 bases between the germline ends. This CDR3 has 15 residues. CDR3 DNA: TGCGCCAGCAGTCCTGGTGTCAGTGTGGCAGATACGCAGTATTTT. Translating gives CASSPGVSVADTQYF.

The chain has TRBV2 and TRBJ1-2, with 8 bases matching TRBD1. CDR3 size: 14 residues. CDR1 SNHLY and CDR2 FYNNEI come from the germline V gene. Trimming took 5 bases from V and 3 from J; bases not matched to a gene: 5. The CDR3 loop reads CASSRTGSYYGYTF. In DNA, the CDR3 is TGTGCCAGCAGTCGGACAGGGTCGTACTATGGCTACACCTTC.

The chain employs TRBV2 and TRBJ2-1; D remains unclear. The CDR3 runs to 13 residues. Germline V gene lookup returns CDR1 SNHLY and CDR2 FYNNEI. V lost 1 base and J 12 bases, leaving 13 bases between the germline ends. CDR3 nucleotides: TGTGCCAGCAGTGAAGAACCAGGAACGTCGCAGTTCTTC. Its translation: CASSEEPGTSQFF.

The CDR3 sequence is CATSRGTSSGEQFF. The DNA for the CDR3 is TGTGCCACCAGTCGGGGGACTAGCTCCGGTGAGCAGTTCTTC. The chain joins TRBV7-9 to TRBJ2-1; 9 bases agree with TRBD2. The length of the CDR3 is 14 residues. V trimming: 10 bases; J trimming: 9 bases; junction bases outside the gene matches: 13. In germline, CDR1 is SEHNR, CDR2 FQNEAQ (reference sequence). The whole variable domain, remainder taken from reference TRBV7-9 and TRBJ2-1, is DTGVSQNPRHKITKRGQNVTFRCDPISEHNRLYWYRQTLGQGPEFLTYFQNEAQLEKSRLLSDRFSAERPKGSFSTLEIQRTEQGDSAMYLCATSRGTSSGEQFFGPGTRLTVL.

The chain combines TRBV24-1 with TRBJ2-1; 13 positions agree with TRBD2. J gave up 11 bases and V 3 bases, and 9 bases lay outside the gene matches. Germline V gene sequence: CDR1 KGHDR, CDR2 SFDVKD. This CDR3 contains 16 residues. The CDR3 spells CATSDPRLAGGQKQFF. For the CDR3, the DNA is TGTGCCACCAGTGATCCCCGACTAGCGGGGGGCCAGAAGCAGTTCTTC.

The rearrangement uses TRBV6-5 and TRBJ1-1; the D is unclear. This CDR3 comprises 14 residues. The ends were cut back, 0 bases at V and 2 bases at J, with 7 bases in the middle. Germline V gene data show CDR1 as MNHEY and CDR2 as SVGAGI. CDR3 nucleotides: TGTGCCAGCAGTTACTCGTTCGGTAACACTGAAGCTTTCTTT. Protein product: CASSYSFGNTEAFF.

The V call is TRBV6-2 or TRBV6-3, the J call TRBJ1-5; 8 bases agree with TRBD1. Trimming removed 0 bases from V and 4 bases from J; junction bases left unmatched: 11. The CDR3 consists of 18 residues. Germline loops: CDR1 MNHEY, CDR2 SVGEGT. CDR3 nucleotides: TGTGCCAGCAGTTACTCGAATCTTGCAGGGGGCCAGAATCAGCCCCAGCATTTT. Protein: CASSYSNLAGGQNQPQHF.

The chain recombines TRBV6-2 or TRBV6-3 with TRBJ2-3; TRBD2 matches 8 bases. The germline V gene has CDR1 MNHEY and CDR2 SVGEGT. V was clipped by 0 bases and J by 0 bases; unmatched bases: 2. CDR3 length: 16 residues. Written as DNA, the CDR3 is TGTGCCAGCAGTTACTCGCCTAGCGGGAGCACAGATACGCAGTATTTT. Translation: CASSYSPSGSTDTQYF.

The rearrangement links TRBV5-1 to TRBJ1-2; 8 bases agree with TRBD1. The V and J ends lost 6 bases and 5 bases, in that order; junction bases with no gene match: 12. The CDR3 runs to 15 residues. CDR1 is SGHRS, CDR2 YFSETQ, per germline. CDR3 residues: CASTPTGEVAYGYTF. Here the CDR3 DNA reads TGCGCCAGCACCCCGACAGGGGAGGTGGCGTATGGCTACACCTTC.

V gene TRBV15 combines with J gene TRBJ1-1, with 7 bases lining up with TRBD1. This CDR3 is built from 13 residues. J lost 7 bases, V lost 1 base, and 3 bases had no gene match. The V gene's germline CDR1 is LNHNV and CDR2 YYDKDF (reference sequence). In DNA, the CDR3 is TGTGCCACCAGCAGAGGACAGGGCTTTGAAGCTTTCTTT. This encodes CATSRGQGFEAFF.

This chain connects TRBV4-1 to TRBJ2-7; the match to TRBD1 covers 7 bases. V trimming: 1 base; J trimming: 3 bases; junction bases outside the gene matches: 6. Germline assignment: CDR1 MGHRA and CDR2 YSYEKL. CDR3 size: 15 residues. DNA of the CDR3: TGCGCCAGCAGCCAAGCCTCGGGACAGAGCTACGAGCAGTACTTC. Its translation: CASSQASGQSYEQYF.